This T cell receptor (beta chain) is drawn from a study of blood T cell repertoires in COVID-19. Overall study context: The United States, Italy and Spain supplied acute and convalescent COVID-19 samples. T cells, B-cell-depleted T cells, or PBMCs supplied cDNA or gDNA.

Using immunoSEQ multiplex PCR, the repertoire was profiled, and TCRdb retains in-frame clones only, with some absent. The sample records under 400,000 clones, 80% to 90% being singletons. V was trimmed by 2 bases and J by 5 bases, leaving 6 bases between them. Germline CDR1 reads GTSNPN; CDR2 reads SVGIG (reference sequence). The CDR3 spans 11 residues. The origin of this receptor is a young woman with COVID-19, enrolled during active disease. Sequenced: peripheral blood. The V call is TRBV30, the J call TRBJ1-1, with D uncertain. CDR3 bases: TGTGCCTGGAGTAAACAGACTGAAGCTTTCTTT. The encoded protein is CAWSKQTEAFF. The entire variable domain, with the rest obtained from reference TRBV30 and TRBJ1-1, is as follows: SQTIHQWPATLVQPVGSPLSLECTVEGTSNPNLYWYRQAAGRGLQLLFYSVGIGQISSEVPQNLSASRPQDRQFILSSKKLLLSDSGFYLCAWSKQTEAFFGQGTRLTVV.